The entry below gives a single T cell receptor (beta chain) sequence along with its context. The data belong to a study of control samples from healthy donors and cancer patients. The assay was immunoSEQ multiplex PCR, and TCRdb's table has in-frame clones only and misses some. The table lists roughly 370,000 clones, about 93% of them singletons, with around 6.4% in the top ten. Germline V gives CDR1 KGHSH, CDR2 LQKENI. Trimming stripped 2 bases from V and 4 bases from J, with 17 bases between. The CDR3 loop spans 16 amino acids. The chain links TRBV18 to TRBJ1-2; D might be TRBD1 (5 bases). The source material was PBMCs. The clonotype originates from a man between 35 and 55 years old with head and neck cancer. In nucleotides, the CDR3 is TGTGCCAGCTCACCAAAACAGGCCCGGGAGGGCTATGGCTACACCTTC. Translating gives CASSPKQAREGYGYTF.